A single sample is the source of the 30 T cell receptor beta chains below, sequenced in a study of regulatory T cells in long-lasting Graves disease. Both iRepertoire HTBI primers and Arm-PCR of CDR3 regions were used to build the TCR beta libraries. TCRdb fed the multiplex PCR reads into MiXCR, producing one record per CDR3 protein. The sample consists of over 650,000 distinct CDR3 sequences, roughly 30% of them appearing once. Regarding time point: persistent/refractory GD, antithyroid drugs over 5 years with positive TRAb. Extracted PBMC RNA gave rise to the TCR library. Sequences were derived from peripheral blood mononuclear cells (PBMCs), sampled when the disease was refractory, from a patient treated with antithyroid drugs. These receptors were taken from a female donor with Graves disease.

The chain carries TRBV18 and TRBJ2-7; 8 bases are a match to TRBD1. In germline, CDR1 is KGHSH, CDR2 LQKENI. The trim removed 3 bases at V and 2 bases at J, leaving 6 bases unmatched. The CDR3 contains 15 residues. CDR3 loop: CASSPTRGRPYEQYF. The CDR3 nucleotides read TGTGCCAGCTCACCGACCAGGGGGCGACCCTACGAGCAGTACTTC.

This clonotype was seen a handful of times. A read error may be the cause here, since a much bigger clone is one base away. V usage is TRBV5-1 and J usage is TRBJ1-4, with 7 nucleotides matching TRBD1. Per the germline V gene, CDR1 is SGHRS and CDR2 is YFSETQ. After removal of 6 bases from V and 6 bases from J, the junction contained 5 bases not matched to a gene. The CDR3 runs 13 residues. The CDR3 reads CASNRGTDEKLFF. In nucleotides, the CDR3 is TGCGCCAGCAACCGAGGGACAGATGAAAAACTGTTTTTT.

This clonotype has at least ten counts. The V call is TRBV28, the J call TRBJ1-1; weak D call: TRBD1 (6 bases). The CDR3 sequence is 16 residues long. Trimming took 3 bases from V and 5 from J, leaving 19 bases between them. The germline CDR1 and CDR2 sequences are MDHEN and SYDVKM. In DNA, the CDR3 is TGTGCCAGCAGTTTGATTTTATTGGGGGGGCGGACTGAAGCTTTCTTT. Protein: CASSLILLGGRTEAFF.

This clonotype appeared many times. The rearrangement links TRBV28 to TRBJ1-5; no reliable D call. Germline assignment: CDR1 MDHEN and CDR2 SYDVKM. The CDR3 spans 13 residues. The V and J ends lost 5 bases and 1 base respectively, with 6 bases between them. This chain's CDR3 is CASSRVSNQPQHF. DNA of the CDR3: TGTGCCAGCAGTAGGGTGAGCAATCAGCCCCAGCATTTT.

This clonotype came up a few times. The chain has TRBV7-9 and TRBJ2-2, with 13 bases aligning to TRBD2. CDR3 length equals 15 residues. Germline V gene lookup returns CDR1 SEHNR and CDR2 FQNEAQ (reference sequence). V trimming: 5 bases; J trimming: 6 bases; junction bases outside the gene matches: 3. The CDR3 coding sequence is TGTGCCAGCAGCCCGGGACTAGCGGGATCCGGGGAGCTGTTTTTT. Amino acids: CASSPGLAGSGELFF.

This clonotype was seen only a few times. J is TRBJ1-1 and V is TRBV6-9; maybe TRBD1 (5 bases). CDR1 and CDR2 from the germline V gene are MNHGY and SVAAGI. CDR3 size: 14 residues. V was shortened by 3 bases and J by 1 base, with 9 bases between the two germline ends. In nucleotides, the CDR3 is TGTGCCAGCAGTTACCGGGGCAAGAACACTGAAGCTTTCTTT. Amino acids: CASSYRGKNTEAFF.

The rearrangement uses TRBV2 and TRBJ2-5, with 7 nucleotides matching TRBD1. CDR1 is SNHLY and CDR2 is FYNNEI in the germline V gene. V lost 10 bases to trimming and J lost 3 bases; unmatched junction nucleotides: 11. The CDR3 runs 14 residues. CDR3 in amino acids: CATKIGQAEETQYF. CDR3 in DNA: TGTGCCACCAAGATAGGACAGGCAGAAGAGACCCAGTACTTC.

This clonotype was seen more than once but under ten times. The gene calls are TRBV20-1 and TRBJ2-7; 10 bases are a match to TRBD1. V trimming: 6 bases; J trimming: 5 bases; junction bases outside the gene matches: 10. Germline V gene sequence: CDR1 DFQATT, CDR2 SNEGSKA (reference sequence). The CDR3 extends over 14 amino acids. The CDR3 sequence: CSADSGTGVNEQYF. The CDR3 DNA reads TGCAGTGCGGATTCCGGGACAGGGGTCAACGAGCAGTACTTC.

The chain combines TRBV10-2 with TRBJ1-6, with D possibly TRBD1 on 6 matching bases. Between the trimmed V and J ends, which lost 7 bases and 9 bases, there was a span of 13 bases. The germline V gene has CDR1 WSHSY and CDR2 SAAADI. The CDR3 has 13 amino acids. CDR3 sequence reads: CASTGQPSSPLHF. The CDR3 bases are TGCGCCAGCACCGGACAGCCCTCTTCACCCCTCCACTTT.

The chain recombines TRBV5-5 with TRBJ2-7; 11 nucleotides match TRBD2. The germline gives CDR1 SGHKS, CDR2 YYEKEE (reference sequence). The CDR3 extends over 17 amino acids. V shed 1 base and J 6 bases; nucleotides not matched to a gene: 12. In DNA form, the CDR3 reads TGTGCCAGCAGCTTGAGCCGGCAAAGACTAGCGGGACGCGAGCAGTACTTC. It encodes CASSLSRQRLAGREQYF.

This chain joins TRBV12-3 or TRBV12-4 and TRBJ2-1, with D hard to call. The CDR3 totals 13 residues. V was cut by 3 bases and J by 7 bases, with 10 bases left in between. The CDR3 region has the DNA TGTGCCAGCAGTTTGACCGGTGGGAATGAGCAGTTCTTC. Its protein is CASSLTGGNEQFF.

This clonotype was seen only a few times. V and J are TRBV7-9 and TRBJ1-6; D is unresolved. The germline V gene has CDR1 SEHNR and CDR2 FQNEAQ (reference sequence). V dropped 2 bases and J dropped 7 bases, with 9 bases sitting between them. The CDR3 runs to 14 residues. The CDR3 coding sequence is TGTGCCAGCAGCTTAAGTCCAGAGAATTCACCCCTCCACTTT. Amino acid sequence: CASSLSPENSPLHF.

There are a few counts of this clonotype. The CDR3 loop reads CAWSVPWDSLEAFF. As DNA, the CDR3 is TGTGCCTGGAGTGTCCCGTGGGACAGCCTTGAAGCTTTCTTT. This chain uses TRBV30 with TRBJ1-1; 7 bases are shared with TRBD1. Trimming cost V 0 bases and J 7 bases; bases outside gene matches: 8. The CDR3 runs 14 residues. CDR1 is GTSNPN, CDR2 SVGIG, per germline (reference sequence).

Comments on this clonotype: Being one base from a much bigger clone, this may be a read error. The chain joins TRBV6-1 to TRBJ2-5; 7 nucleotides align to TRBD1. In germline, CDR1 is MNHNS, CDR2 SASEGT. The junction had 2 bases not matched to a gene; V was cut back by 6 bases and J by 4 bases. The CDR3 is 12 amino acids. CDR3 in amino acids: CASSGDRETQYF. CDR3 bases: TGTGCCAGCAGCGGGGACAGAGAGACCCAGTACTTC.

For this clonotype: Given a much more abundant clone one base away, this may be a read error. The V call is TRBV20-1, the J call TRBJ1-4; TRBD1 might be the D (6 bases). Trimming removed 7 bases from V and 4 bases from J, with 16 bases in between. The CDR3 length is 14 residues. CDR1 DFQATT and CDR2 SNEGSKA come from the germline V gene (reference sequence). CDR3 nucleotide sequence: TGCAGTGGAAGACAGGAGGCGAGTAATGAAAAACTGTTTTTT. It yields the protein CSGRQEASNEKLFF.

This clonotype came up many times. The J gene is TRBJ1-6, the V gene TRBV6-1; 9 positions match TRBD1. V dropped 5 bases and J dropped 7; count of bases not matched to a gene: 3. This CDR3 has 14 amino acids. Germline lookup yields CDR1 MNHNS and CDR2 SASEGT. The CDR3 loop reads CASSQGQGNSPLHF. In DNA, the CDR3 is TGTGCCAGCAGTCAGGGACAGGGAAATTCACCCCTCCACTTT.

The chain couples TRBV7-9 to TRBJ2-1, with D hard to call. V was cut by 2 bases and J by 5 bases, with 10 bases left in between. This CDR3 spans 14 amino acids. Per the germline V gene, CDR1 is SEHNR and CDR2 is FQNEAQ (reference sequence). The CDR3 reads CASSLIGSNNEQFF. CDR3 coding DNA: TGTGCCAGCAGCTTAATAGGCAGTAACAATGAGCAGTTCTTC. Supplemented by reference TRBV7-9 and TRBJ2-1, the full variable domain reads DTGVSQNPRHKITKRGQNVTFRCDPISEHNRLYWYRQTLGQGPEFLTYFQNEAQLEKSRLLSDRFSAERPKGSFSTLEIQRTEQGDSAMYLCASSLIGSNNEQFFGPGTRLTVL.

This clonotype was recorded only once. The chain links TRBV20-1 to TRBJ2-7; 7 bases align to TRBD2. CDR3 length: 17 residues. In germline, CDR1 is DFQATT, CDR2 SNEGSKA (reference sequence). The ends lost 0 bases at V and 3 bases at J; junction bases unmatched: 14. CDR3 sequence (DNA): TGCAGTGCTAGAGATTTCAACTCGGCTAGCGGCCACTACGAGCAGTACTTC. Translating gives CSARDFNSASGHYEQYF.

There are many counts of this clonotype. The CDR3, as DNA: TGTGCCTGGGGGCGGACTGAAGCTTTCTTT. Its protein is CAWGRTEAFF. The rearrangement uses TRBV30 and TRBJ1-1; the D is unclear. This CDR3 has 10 amino acids. The germline V gene has CDR1 GTSNPN and CDR2 SVGIG (reference sequence). Trimming shortened V by 5 bases and J by 5 bases, and 6 bases separated the two germline ends.

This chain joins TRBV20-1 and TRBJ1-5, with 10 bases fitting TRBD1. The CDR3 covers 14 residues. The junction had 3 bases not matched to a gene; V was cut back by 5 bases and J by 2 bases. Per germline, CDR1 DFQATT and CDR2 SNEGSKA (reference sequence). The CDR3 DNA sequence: TGCAGTGCTGCCGGGACAGGGGGCAATCAGCCCCAGCATTTT. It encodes CSAAGTGGNQPQHF.

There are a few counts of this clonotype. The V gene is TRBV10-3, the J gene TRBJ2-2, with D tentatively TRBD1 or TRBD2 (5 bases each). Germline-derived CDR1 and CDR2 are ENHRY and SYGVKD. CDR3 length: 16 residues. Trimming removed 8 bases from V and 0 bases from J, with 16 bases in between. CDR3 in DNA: TGTGCCATCCTCAACCGGGACCAAGCGAACACCGGGGAGCTGTTTTTT. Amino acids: CAILNRDQANTGELFF.

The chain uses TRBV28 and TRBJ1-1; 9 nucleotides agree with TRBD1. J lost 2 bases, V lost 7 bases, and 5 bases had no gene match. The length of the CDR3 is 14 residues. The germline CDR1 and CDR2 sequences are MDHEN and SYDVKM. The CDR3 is CASKTQGANTEAFF. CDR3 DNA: TGTGCCAGCAAAACACAGGGGGCCAACACTGAAGCTTTCTTT.

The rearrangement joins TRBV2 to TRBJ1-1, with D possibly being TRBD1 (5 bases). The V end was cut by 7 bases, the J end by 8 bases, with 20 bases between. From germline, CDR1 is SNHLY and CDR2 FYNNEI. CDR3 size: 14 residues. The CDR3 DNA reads TGTGCCAGCACTCCCGGAAAGGGGAGGCGGGAAGCTTTCTTT. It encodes CASTPGKGRREAFF.

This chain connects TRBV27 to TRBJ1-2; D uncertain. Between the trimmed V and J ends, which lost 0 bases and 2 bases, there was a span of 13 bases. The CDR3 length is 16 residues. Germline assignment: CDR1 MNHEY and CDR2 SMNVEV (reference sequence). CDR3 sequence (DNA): TGTGCCAGCAGTTTATCGGCCAACTCTTTGAACTATGGCTACACCTTC. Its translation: CASSLSANSLNYGYTF.

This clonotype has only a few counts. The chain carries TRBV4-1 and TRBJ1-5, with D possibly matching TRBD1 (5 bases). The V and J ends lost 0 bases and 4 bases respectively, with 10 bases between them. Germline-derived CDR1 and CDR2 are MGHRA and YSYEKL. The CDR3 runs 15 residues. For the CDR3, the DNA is TGCGCCAGCAGCCAAGATCTCAGGGAAAATCAGCCCCAGCATTTT. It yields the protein CASSQDLRENQPQHF.

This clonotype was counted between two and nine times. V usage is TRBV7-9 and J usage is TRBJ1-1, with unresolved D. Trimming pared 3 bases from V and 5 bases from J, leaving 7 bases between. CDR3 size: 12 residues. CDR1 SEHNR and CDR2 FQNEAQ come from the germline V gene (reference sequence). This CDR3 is CASSFRKTEAFF. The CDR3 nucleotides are TGTGCCAGCAGCTTTAGAAAAACTGAAGCTTTCTTT.

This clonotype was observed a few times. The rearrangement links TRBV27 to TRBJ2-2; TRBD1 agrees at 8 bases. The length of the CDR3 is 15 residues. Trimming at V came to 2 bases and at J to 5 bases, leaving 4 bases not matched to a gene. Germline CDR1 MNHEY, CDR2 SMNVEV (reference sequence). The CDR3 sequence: CASSLGQGLTGELFF. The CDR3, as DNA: TGTGCCAGCAGTTTAGGACAGGGTCTTACCGGGGAGCTGTTTTTT.

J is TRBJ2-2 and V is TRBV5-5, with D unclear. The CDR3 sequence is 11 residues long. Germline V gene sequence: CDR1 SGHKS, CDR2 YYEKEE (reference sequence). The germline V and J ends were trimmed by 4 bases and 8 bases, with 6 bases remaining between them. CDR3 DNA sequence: TGTGCCAGCAGCGTCGGAGGGGAGCTGTTTTTT. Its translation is CASSVGGELFF. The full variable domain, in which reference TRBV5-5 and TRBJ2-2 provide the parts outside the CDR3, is DAGVTQSPTHLIKTRGQQVTLRCSPISGHKSVSWYQQVLGQGPQFIFQYYEKEERGRGNFPDRFSARQFPNYSSELNVNALLLGDSALYLCASSVGGELFFGEGSRLTVL.

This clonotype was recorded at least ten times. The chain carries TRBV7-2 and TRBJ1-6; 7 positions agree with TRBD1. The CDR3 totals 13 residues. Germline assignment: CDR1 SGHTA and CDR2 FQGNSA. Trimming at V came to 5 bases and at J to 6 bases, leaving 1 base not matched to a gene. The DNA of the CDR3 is TGTGCCAGCAGCCGGGACAGTAATTCACCCCTCCACTTT. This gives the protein CASSRDSNSPLHF.

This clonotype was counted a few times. The CDR3, as DNA: TGCAGTGCTAGATCGGTACAGGGAAGGAGCGGCAATCAGCCCCAGCATTTT. It yields the protein CSARSVQGRSGNQPQHF. The rearrangement joins TRBV20-1 to TRBJ1-5, with D tentatively TRBD1 (6 bases). The CDR3 loop spans 17 amino acids. V was trimmed by 2 bases and J by 2 bases, leaving 19 bases between them. Germline V gene lookup returns CDR1 DFQATT and CDR2 SNEGSKA (reference sequence).